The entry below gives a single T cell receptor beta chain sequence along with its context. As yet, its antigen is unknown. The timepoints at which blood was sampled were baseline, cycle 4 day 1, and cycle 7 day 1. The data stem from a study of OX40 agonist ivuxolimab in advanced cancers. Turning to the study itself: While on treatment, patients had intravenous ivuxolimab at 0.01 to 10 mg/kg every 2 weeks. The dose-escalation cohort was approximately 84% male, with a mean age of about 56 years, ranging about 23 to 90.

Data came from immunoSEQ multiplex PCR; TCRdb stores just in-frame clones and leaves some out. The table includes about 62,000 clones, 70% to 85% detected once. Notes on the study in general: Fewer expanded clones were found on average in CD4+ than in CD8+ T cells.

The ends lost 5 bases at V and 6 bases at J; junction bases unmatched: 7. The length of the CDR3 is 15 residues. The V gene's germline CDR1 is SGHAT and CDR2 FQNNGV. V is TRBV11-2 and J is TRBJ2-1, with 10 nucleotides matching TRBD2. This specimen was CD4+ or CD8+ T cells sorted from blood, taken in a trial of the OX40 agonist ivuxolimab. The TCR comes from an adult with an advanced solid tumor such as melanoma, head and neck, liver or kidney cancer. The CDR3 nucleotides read TGTGCCAGCAGCCCGCTAGCGGGGGTTGGCAATGAGCAGTTCTTC. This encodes CASSPLAGVGNEQFF.